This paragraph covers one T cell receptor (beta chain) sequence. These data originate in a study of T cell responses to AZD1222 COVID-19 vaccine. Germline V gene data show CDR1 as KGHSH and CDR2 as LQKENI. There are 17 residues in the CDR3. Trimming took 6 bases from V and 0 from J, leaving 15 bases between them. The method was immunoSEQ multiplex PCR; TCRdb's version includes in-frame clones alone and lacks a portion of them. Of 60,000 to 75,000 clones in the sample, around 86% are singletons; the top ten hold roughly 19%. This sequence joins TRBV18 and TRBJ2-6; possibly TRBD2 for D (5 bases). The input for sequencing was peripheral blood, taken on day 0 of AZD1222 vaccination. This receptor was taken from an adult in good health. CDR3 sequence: CASSRDQAHSGANVLTF. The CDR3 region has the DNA TGTGCCAGCTCCCGGGATCAGGCTCACTCTGGGGCCAACGTCCTGACTTTC. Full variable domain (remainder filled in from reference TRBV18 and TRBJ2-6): NAGVMQNPRHLVRRRGQEARLRCSPMKGHSHVYWYRQLPEEGLKFMVYLQKENIIDESGMPKERFSAEFPKEGPSILRIQQVVRGDSAAYFCASSRDQAHSGANVLTFGAGSRLTVL.